This T cell receptor beta chain comes out of a study of Japanese encephalitis immunity and Zika vaccine responses (dated by TCRdb to about 2021). Notes on the research overall: The included participants were given three 5.0 ug doses of alum-adjuvanted ZPIV at weeks 0, 4 and 28. Two to three months ahead of the first ZPIV dose, roughly 11 participants were given JEV vaccine (IXIARO) as a two-dose regimen with the doses 28 days apart. Around 12 participants received one dose of YFV vaccine (YF-VAX) before ZPIV, and some 10 participants were flavivirus-naive. For TCR sequencing, six representative participants were selected from each pre-vaccination group, and samples were taken at week 0 (after pre-vaccination, before ZPIV) and at week 52. TCR repertoires were also analyzed from three flavivirus-naive individuals at weeks 2, 6 and 52 after starting ZPIV vaccination. Stimulations used ZIKV structural-protein peptide pools split into flavivirus-conserved and non-conserved sets, or JEV or YFV peptides matching the pre-vaccination. ZIKV peptides were 15-mers overlapping by 11 residues, selected for NetMHCpan/NetMHCII-predicted epitopes with affinity below 50 nM. The study tested whether CD4 T cell responses to the Zika vaccine were shaped by prior Japanese encephalitis virus (JEV) or yellow fever virus (YFV) vaccination.

The paper's findings and limits, for the study overall: The samples grouped by participant and showed no similarity across individuals, which suggests that no public TCRs were detected. Peptide-pool deconvolution was not performed because of sample size limitations, and consequently the individual peptides driving cross-reactive responses were not identified. The analysis was restricted to a subset of trial participants with three doses and adequate samples, and the entire vaccinated cohort was not analyzed. JEV-pre-vaccinated donors showed higher repertoire similarity across time-points and stimulations than YFV-pre-vaccinated donors, indicating more clonotypes common to ZIKV and JEV stimulation. After ZPIV, a significant decrease in repertoire richness of CD4 T cells responding to conserved ZIKV epitopes was observed in JEV-pre-vaccinated donors. CD8 T cell responses to ZIKV peptide pools were of very low magnitude and seen in only a few individuals.

There are 12 amino acids in the CDR3, from cysteine to phenylalanine inclusive. Only CDR3 DNA is held: 36 bases, read in frame from base 1. CDR1 is given as LGHDT and CDR2 as YNNKEL, both from the germline V gene (reference sequence). PBMCs were stained with CellTrace CFSE and grown for around six days in RPMI containing around 7.7% human serum and peptide pools at 0.9 to 1 ug/mL each. On a BD FACSAria, proliferating CD4 T cells were sorted without fixation as live CD56-CD19-CD16-CD3+CD4+ CFSE-low cells. The enrolled adults were healthy and tested seronegative for ZIKV, JEV, YFV, DENV and WNV on microneutralization screening. Samples came from a phase 1, double-blinded, randomized, placebo-controlled trial of an alum-adjuvanted Zika purified-inactivated virus (ZPIV) vaccine. Peripheral blood mononuclear cells were isolated using a standard procedure and then kept frozen in liquid nitrogen until they were used.

The library was built by means of 5' RACE. TCRbeta libraries were pooled in proportion to their sorted cell numbers before sequencing. Total RNA was extracted from sorted cells with RNAzol RT, and cDNA was synthesized with an oligo(dT) primer and a template-switching oligo. The TCRbeta V-CDR3-J region was amplified by PCR between a SMARTer oligo primer and a TCRbeta constant-region primer using Kapa HiFi. A second PCR attached Illumina adaptors and sample-specific index barcodes, followed by HighPrep bead cleanup and Bioanalyzer confirmation of a band of roughly 650 bp. The libraries were sequenced on an Illumina MiSeq using 2x151 bp paired-end reads. Concerning the study's data processing: Reads were demultiplexed with an in-house Java program, and TCRbeta annotations were assigned and clonotypes were counted with MiXCR. To assess repertoire overlap, Morisita-Horn indices from the R package vegan were used, along with UPGMA clustering and Circos plots of recurring clonotypes. Shannon diversity and richness were normalized to the highest possible value given the input cell numbers, yielding values from 0 to 1. CDR3beta sequences were aligned with MUSCLE, distances computed with SeqinR, and multidimensional scaling plotted in R. Starting from the raw public reads, TCRdb applied fastp trimming at Q25, assembled clones with MiXCR and retained in-frame beta chains. Every distinct CDR3 protein forms one entry, paired with its most common genes and DNA. The V and J calls come from TCRdb's annotation, not from the publication. The sample table shows a few hundred distinct CDR3 sequences, and roughly 1.5% are seen once. The ten biggest clones cover 25% to 30% of the sample.

This clonotype is identified as medium-sized (0.01 to 0.1%). Germline and junction disagree at one end, which may indicate a read error. The chain was built from TRBV3-1 and TRBJ1-3; no confident D gene assignment can be made. The origin of this receptor is an adult woman who received an inactivated Zika virus vaccine. Sequencing used antigen-activated CD4+ T cells from blood, cultured, obtained during a Zika inactivated vaccine study. CDR3 protein: CASSQEGAYVNF. Read as DNA, the sequence is TGTGCCAGCAGCCAAGAAGGCGCCTACGTAAATTTT.